This T cell receptor (beta chain) was observed in a study of blood T cell repertoires in COVID-19. Measured with immunoSEQ multiplex PCR; TCRdb has only the in-frame clones, and not every one. Of about 55,000 clones listed, over 80% are singletons. V was shortened by 4 bases and J by 5 bases, with 17 bases between the two germline ends. The CDR3 runs to 15 residues. Germline CDR1 reads LNHDA; CDR2 reads SQIVND (reference sequence). The rearrangement uses TRBV19 and TRBJ1-2, with D unclear. The sequenced material came from peripheral blood. The receptor's source is a woman aged 55-70 years with acute or convalescent COVID-19. The chain's CDR3 is CASSTPGSSGYGYTF. The CDR3 DNA reads TGTGCCAGTAGTACCCCGGGGTCGTCGGGGTATGGCTACACCTTC.